A selection of T cell receptor beta chains follows, all from one sample in a study of OX40 agonist ivuxolimab in advanced cancers. Clones were sequenced by immunoSEQ multiplex PCR, and TCRdb holds only the in-frame ones, with some missing. The sample lists tens of thousands of clones, 89% occurring once. The source was CD4+ or CD8+ T cells sorted from blood, collected in a trial of the OX40 agonist ivuxolimab. Receptors were obtained from an adult with an advanced solid tumor such as melanoma, head and neck, liver or kidney cancer. CDR3s include the opening cysteine and the closing phenylalanine or tryptophan. A D gene is named only where the DNA matches it firmly. The size entry is marked missing in some rows and otherwise reads once, few, many or a size class.

clone size,D gene,J gene,V gene,CDR3 protein,CDR3 DNA
once,NA,TRBJ1-5,TRBV4-1,CASSQGISASNQPQHF,TGCGCCAGCAGCCAAGGGATTTCAGCTAGCAATCAGCCCCAGCATTTT
NA,TRBD1,TRBJ1-3,TRBV19,CASKPRDRGENTIYF,TGTGCCAGTAAGCCTAGAGACAGGGGAGAAAACACCATATATTTT
NA,NA,TRBJ2-3,TRBV6-1,CASSERGLPDTQYF,TGTGCCAGCAGTGAAAGAGGATTACCAGATACGCAGTATTTT
NA,NA,TRBJ1-1,TRBV9,CASSAMDKTEAFF,TGTGCCAGCAGCGCCATGGACAAGACTGAAGCTTTCTTT
NA,TRBD1,TRBJ2-2,TRBV4-1,CASSQVPGTGGTGELFF,TGCGCCAGCAGCCAAGTCCCGGGGACAGGGGGCACCGGGGAGCTGTTTTTT
NA,TRBD2,TRBJ2-5,TRBV30,CAWMIRSSGRARETQYF,TGTGCCTGGATGATTCGGTCTAGCGGGAGGGCCAGAGAGACCCAGTACTTC
NA,NA,TRBJ1-1,TRBV2,CASSVHLEAFF,TGTGCCAGCAGTGTACACCTTGAAGCTTTCTTT
NA,NA,TRBJ2-7,TRBV12-5,CASGLDLPYYGYEQYF,TGTGCTAGTGGTTTGGACCTGCCGTACTACGGCTACGAGCAGTACTTC
once,NA,TRBJ2-5,TRBV27,CASSLPGKGIKTQYF,TGTGCCAGCAGTTTACCAGGGAAGGGAATAAAGACCCAGTACTTC
NA,TRBD1,TRBJ1-5,TRBV30,CAWRNRGHQPQHF,TGTGCCTGGAGAAACAGGGGGCACCAGCCCCAGCATTTT
NA,NA,TRBJ2-3,TRBV18,CASSLVESTDTQYF,TGTGCCAGCTCCCTGGTCGAGAGCACAGATACGCAGTATTTT
many,NA,TRBJ2-3,TRBV7-9,CASSLSTDTQYF,TGTGCCAGCAGCTTAAGCACAGATACGCAGTATTTT
NA,TRBD1,TRBJ1-4,TRBV19,CASQRRQGATNEKLFF,TGTGCCAGCCAGCGCCGACAGGGAGCGACTAATGAAAAACTGTTTTTT
NA,NA,TRBJ2-7,TRBV19,CASSSSGGTGNPEQYF,TGTGCCAGTAGTTCGTCGGGGGGGACAGGGAACCCCGAGCAGTACTTC
NA,TRBD1,TRBJ1-6,TRBV6-5,CASTSGQGTSPLHF,TGTGCCAGCACGTCGGGACAGGGGACTTCACCCCTCCACTTT
NA,NA,TRBJ1-1,TRBV2,CASSEGRKLNTEAFF,TGTGCCAGCAGTGAAGGCCGGAAATTGAACACTGAAGCTTTCTTT
NA,TRBD1,TRBJ1-2,TRBV7-9,CASSLGTGNSYGYTF,TGTGCCAGCAGCTTAGGGACAGGGAATAGTTATGGCTACACCTTC
NA,NA,TRBJ2-3,TRBV4-3,CASSQEGHWGTDTQYF,TGCGCCAGCAGCCAAGAGGGCCACTGGGGGACAGATACGCAGTATTTT
NA,TRBD2,TRBJ2-1,TRBV6-1,CASSPGLSYNEQFF,TGTGCCAGCAGCCCGGGACTATCCTACAATGAGCAGTTCTTC
NA,NA,TRBJ1-1,TRBV10-3,CAISRLQGMAEAFF,TGTGCCATCAGCCGATTACAGGGTATGGCTGAAGCTTTCTTT
NA,NA,TRBJ2-2,TRBV9,CASSATFGTGELFF,TGTGCCAGCAGCGCTACTTTTGGCACCGGGGAGCTGTTTTTT
NA,NA,TRBJ2-1,TRBV15,CATGRREYNEQFF,TGTGCCACCGGAAGGAGGGAGTACAATGAGCAGTTCTTC
NA,TRBD1,TRBJ1-2,TRBV14,CASSQVGTASYGYTF,TGTGCCAGCAGCCAAGTAGGGACAGCTTCTTATGGCTACACCTTC
NA,NA,TRBJ2-1,TRBV27,CASSMSLLYNEQFF,TGTGCCAGCAGTATGTCGCTGCTGTACAATGAGCAGTTCTTC
NA,NA,TRBJ2-7,TRBV4-2,CASSHDKSYEQYF,TGTGCCAGCAGCCATGACAAGAGCTACGAGCAGTACTTC
NA,NA,TRBJ1-1,TRBV6-6,CASTPGGASEAFF,TGTGCCAGCACCCCGGGGGGGGCGAGTGAAGCTTTCTTT
NA,NA,TRBJ2-5,TRBV6-1,CASSPRTETQYF,TGTGCCAGCAGTCCCCGGACAGAAACCCAGTACTTC
NA,TRBD1,TRBJ2-7,TRBV5-8,CASSLSGTGPKEQYF,TGTGCCAGCAGCCTTTCCGGGACAGGGCCCAAAGAGCAGTACTTC
NA,TRBD2,TRBJ2-5,TRBV19,CASSITASGSPETQYF,TGTGCCAGTAGTATCACGGCTAGCGGGAGCCCGGAGACCCAGTACTTC
NA,TRBD1,TRBJ1-2,TRBV6-5,CASSNVRTGGYGYTF,TGTGCCAGCAGTAACGTTCGGACAGGGGGCTATGGCTACACCTTC
NA,TRBD1,TRBJ2-3,TRBV7-2,CASSPDRGRMSPQYF,TGTGCCAGCAGCCCGGACAGGGGGAGAATGTCGCCGCAGTATTTT
NA,TRBD2,TRBJ2-1,TRBV6-4,CASSESSGTKQFF,TGTGCCAGCAGTGAATCTAGCGGGACAAAGCAGTTCTTC
NA,NA,TRBJ2-5,TRBV6-6,CASRQETQYF,TGTGCCAGCAGGCAAGAGACCCAGTACTTC
NA,NA,TRBJ1-1,TRBV11-2,CASSLGGSLNTEAFF,TGTGCCAGCAGCTTAGGGGGTTCCTTGAACACTGAAGCTTTCTTT
NA,NA,TRBJ1-3,TRBV14,CASSQDRSGNTIYF,TGTGCCAGCAGCCAAGATCGATCGGGAAACACCATATATTTT
NA,TRBD2,TRBJ2-5,TRBV6-5,CASAQRDSETQYF,TGTGCCAGCGCCCAGCGGGATTCAGAGACCCAGTACTTC
once,TRBD2,TRBJ2-7,TRBV25-1,CASSLAGGSLEQYF,TGTGCCAGCAGCTTAGCGGGAGGCTCCTTAGAGCAGTACTTC
NA,NA,TRBJ2-2,TRBV9,CASSVAPSTGELFF,TGTGCCAGCAGCGTAGCCCCGAGCACCGGGGAGCTGTTTTTT
NA,NA,TRBJ1-2,TRBV7-2,CASSLGGSSGGYTF,TGTGCCAGCAGCTTAGGAGGGTCCTCGGGAGGCTACACCTTC
NA,NA,TRBJ1-2,TRBV10-3,CAISPGRIDLLYGYTF,TGTGCCATCAGTCCAGGCAGGATCGACCTCCTATATGGCTACACCTTC
NA,TRBD1,TRBJ1-1,TRBV5-1,CASRRQGGTEAFF,TGCGCCAGCAGGCGACAGGGGGGAACTGAAGCTTTCTTT
NA,TRBD2,TRBJ2-3,TRBV11-2,CASGGTSGTDTQYF,TGTGCCAGCGGAGGCACTAGCGGCACAGATACGCAGTATTTT
NA,NA,TRBJ2-7,TRBV7-8,CASRSGAGSLSYEQYF,TGTGCCAGCCGTTCTGGAGCCGGGAGTCTTTCCTACGAGCAGTACTTC
NA,NA,TRBJ1-3,TRBV5-1,CASSLVGVDVSGNTIYF,TGCGCCAGCAGCTTGGTTGGGGTTGATGTATCTGGAAACACCATATATTTT
NA,TRBD1,TRBJ2-1,TRBV27,CASSADRGLYNEQFF,TGTGCCAGCAGTGCGGACAGGGGGCTCTACAATGAGCAGTTCTTC
NA,NA,TRBJ2-5,TRBV18,CASSGPLMSGQETQYF,TGTGCCAGCTCAGGCCCCTTAATGAGCGGCCAAGAGACCCAGTACTTC
NA,NA,TRBJ2-7,TRBV7-2,CASSLAVGHEQYF,TGTGCCAGCAGCTTAGCGGTGGGCCATGAGCAGTACTTC
NA,NA,TRBJ2-3,TRBV29-1,CSVQLLLRGRSTDTQYF,TGCAGCGTTCAACTCCTTCTCAGGGGTCGGAGCACAGATACGCAGTATTTT
NA,NA,TRBJ1-4,TRBV4-3,CASSQDLGEKLFF,TGCGCCAGCAGCCAAGATCTAGGGGAAAAACTGTTTTTT
NA,NA,TRBJ2-6,TRBV4-2,CASSQENPGAGANVLTF,TGTGCCAGCAGCCAAGAAAATCCGGGGGCTGGGGCCAACGTCCTGACTTTC
NA,NA,TRBJ1-1,TRBV18,CASSPIQGTSTEAFF,TGTGCCAGCTCACCAATTCAGGGGACGAGCACTGAAGCTTTCTTT
NA,NA,TRBJ2-3,TRBV28,CASSPPRAGIGDTQYF,TGTGCCAGCAGTCCCCCCCGGGCAGGGATAGGAGATACGCAGTATTTT
NA,NA,TRBJ1-1,TRBV7-2,CASSPTADTEAFF,TGTGCCAGCAGCCCGACTGCGGACACTGAAGCTTTCTTT
NA,TRBD2,TRBJ2-1,TRBV7-2,CASSPERGNYNEQFF,TGTGCCAGCAGCCCAGAGCGGGGTAACTACAATGAGCAGTTCTTC
NA,NA,TRBJ2-5,TRBV10-3,CAISVATERETQYF,TGTGCCATCAGTGTGGCCACCGAACGGGAGACCCAGTACTTC
few,NA,TRBJ2-2,TRBV4-3,CASSQDSANTGELFF,TGCGCCAGCAGCCAAGACAGCGCGAACACCGGGGAGCTGTTTTTT
NA,NA,TRBJ1-2,TRBV9,CASSAQQGFGYTF,TGTGCCAGCAGCGCCCAACAGGGTTTTGGCTACACCTTC
NA,NA,TRBJ2-2,TRBV6-1,CASREPGTLTGELFF,TGTGCCAGCAGAGAGCCCGGGACACTCACCGGGGAGCTGTTTTTT